The 8 T cell receptor beta chains listed next were all sequenced from one sample in a study of blood T cells in healthy people across ages. For the second PCR, which ran for about 6 to 12 cycles, a sample-barcoded 5' primer and a J-beta primer mix were used. TCRdb used MiXCR to reprocess the 5' RACE reads, holding one entry per CDR3 protein. The sample lists about 780,000 distinct CDR3 sequences; roughly 25% were seen once. The data also belong to a second study, concerning T cells of mothers and their children.

Sequencing was done on a sample of blood. The receptors shown here come from a boy younger than 18 in good health.

The chain couples TRBV4-1 to TRBJ2-3; D unresolved. The J call could be wrong; TRBJ1-5 is a better fit for the DNA end. This CDR3 has 13 residues. The germline CDR1 and CDR2 sequences are MGHRA and YSYEKL. CDR3 nucleotide sequence: TGCGCCAGCAGCCCTTCCTACACAGATACGCAGCATTTT. The encoded protein is CASSPSYTDTQHF.

V usage is TRBV2 and J usage is TRBJ2-4; 9 bases agree with TRBD1. With V trimmed by 5 bases and J by 6 bases, 8 bases remained unmatched. CDR1 is SNHLY and CDR2 is FYNNEI in the germline V gene. The CDR3 consists of 15 residues. Here the CDR3 reads CASSPRTGDGNIQYF. The CDR3 DNA sequence: TGTGCCAGCAGTCCCCGGACAGGGGATGGAAACATTCAGTACTTC.

Comment on this clonotype: The conserved closing phenylalanine or tryptophan is absent in this CDR3, likely reflecting a read error. The chain recombines TRBV20-1 with TRBJ1-3; TRBD1 agrees at 9 bases. Germline CDR1 is DFQATT and CDR2 is SNEGSKA (reference sequence). This CDR3 has 13 amino acids. Germline trimming cut 6 bases from V and 2 bases from J; bases unmatched to any gene: 2. The CDR3 DNA is TGCAGTGCCGGGACAGGGCCTGGAAACACCATATATCTT. It codes for CSAGTGPGNTIYL.

This clonotype occurred a few times. This chain connects TRBV27 to TRBJ1-1; D is perhaps TRBD1 (6 bases). V shed 5 bases and J shed 0 bases, with 13 bases lying between them. The germline gives CDR1 MNHEY, CDR2 SMNVEV (reference sequence). This CDR3 contains 15 residues. Here the CDR3 DNA reads TGTGCCAGCAGTCCCTCAGGGGATTTGAACACTGAAGCTTTCTTT. Its protein product is CASSPSGDLNTEAFF.

The chain carries TRBV7-2 and TRBJ2-5; 11 bases are shared with TRBD2. The CDR3 sequence is 14 residues long. J was trimmed by 11 bases and V by 0 bases; bases with no gene match: 5. From germline, CDR1 is SGHTA and CDR2 FQGNSA. CDR3 protein: CASSLAVAGGRQYF. The CDR3 DNA reads as TGTGCCAGCAGCTTAGCGGTAGCGGGGGGGCGGCAGTACTTC. Full variable domain (remainder filled in from reference TRBV7-2 and TRBJ2-5): GAGVSQSPSNKVTEKGKDVELRCDPISGHTALYWYRQSLGQGLEFLIYFQGNSAPDKSGLPSDRFSAERTGGSVSTLTIQRTQQEDSAVYLCASSLAVAGGRQYFGPGTRLLVL.

The chain couples TRBV5-1 to TRBJ1-2, with TRBD1 as a possible D gene (6 bases). Germline values: CDR1 SGHRS, CDR2 YFSETQ. The CDR3 has 14 amino acids. V was shortened by 3 bases and J by 2 bases, with 11 bases between the two germline ends. The CDR3 DNA reads TGCGCCAGCAGCTGGGACATCGGGAACTATGGCTACACCTTC. This sequence encodes CASSWDIGNYGYTF.

The chain uses TRBV24-1 and TRBJ2-3; no definite D call. This CDR3 has 11 amino acids. Germline-derived CDR1 and CDR2 are KGHDR and SFDVKD. Trimming stripped 6 bases from V and 4 bases from J, with 4 bases between. This CDR3 is CATSSADTQYF. Written as DNA, the CDR3 is TGTGCCACCAGTTCGGCAGATACGCAGTATTTT.

Only a few counts were recorded for this clonotype. The CDR3 DNA is TGCAGCGTTCAGACAGGGCCTAACACTGAAGCTTTCTTT. Its protein is CSVQTGPNTEAFF. The chain joins TRBV29-1 to TRBJ1-1; 7 bases map to TRBD1. Germline loops: CDR1 SQVTM, CDR2 ANQGSEA. V shed 5 bases and J 2 bases; nucleotides not matched to a gene: 5. This CDR3 comprises 13 residues.